The source of this TCR beta chain is a study of read filtering for tumor transcriptome and immune sequencing. This library used 300 to 500 ng RNA and molecular barcoded adaptors spanning alpha/delta and beta/gamma chains. MiXCR, run by TCRdb on the reads, gives a single entry per CDR3 protein. Among 100,000 to 150,000 distinct CDR3 sequences listed, roughly 13% were seen once. CDR1 is SGHTA, CDR2 FQGNSA, per germline. The CDR3 has 16 residues. The V and J ends lost 4 bases and 0 bases respectively, with 15 bases between them. The chain carries TRBV7-2 and TRBJ1-1; possible D gene TRBD1, 6 bases. Sequenced input: a population of CD138-negative cells sorted from bone marrow. This sequence originates from a donor at least 40 years old with multiple myeloma. The CDR3: CASSSGAGGMNTEAFF. The CDR3 region has the DNA TGTGCCAGCAGCTCTGGGGCGGGGGGCATGAACACTGAAGCTTTCTTT.